This T cell receptor (beta chain) was sequenced in a study of blood T cell repertoires in COVID-19 (dated by TCRdb to about 2020). Concerning the study at large: The collaborator samples originated in the United States, Italy and Spain and spanned the acute and convalescent phases of COVID-19. The dataset comprised deeply sampled blood TCRbeta repertoires from subjects exposed to, actively infected with, or recovered from COVID-19. Nearly every sample came with metadata listing a de-identified subject ID, COVID-19 status, age in years and sex. A freely available public database, intended as a resource for researchers studying the immune response to SARS-CoV-2, is where the repertoires were released. The prospective study material was composed of cDNA or gDNA derived from T cells, B-cell-depleted T cells, or PBMCs. Where available, HLA class I and class II types were taken from metadata supplied by the sample provider and were not determined by assay-based typing. The samples were drawn from two sources: the first 160 participants of the ongoing ImmuneRACE study, and 950 to 1,500 subjects contributed by 6 global collaborators. The study at large found these results: The amount of clinical and demographic metadata varied by source and participant and was provided uncurated.

The collaborating institutions used their own protocols to collect whole blood in K2EDTA tubes. For TCRbeta analysis, collaborator samples were shipped as frozen whole blood, as isolated PBMCs, or as DNA extracted from either sample type. To note about this clone: Its cognate antigen has yet to be identified. Per-base qualities were not stored, and no clone one base away is much larger.

Looking up the germline V gene yields CDR1 KGHSH and CDR2 LQKENI. The CDR3 starts with the cysteine, ends with the phenylalanine, and has 16 residues. CDR3 DNA is the only sequence kept; it has 48 bases, read in frame from the first base. The V end loses 3 bases and the J end loses 2 bases, and a stretch of 17 bases separates them. TCRbeta CDR3 regions were amplified from genomic DNA using the immunoSEQ Assay, a bias-controlled multiplex PCR. From the authors' description of their analysis: The number of nucleated cells in each sample was estimated by amplification of reference gene primers within the assay. To quantify the absolute abundance of each unique TCRbeta CDR3 rearrangement, sequence reads were collapsed and filtered. For each sample, productive Simpson clonality was calculated by taking the square root of Simpson's diversity index across productive rearrangements. TCRdb took over this immuneACCESS table, retaining in-frame rearrangements with V and J assigned. Such tables are incomplete; in checked studies, under half of the missing clones stem from an unresolved V gene, and the remainder is unexplained. The V and J calls and clone size are taken from that table; D and trimming were inferred from the DNA. This sample has over 200,000 clones in its table, and about 83% of those were observed once. The ten largest clones represent approximately 9% of the sample.

Recombination linked TRBV18 to TRBJ2-7; the D gene is perhaps TRBD1, on 6 matching bases. The sequence was collected from a man between 35 and 55 years old with active or convalescent COVID-19. Sequencing was performed on peripheral blood. The CDR3 reads CASSPPAARGTYEQYF. The DNA is TGTGCCAGCTCACCCCCGGCGGCCAGGGGAACCTACGAGCAGTACTTC.